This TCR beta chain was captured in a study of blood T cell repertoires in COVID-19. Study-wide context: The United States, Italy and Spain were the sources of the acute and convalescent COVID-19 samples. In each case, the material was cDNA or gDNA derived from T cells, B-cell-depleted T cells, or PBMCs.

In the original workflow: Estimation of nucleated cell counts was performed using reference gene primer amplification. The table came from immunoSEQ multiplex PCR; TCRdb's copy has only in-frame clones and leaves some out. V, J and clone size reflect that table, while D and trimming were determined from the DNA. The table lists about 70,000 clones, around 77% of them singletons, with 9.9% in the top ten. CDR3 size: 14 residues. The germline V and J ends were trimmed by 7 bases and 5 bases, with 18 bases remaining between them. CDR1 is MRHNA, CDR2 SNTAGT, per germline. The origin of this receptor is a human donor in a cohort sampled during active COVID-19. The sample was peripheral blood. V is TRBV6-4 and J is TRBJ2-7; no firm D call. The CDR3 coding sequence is TGTGCCAGCATCCCCCCTCCCTACCCCCACGAGCAGTACTTC. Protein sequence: CASIPPPYPHEQYF.